A selection of T cell receptor beta chains follows, all from one sample in a study of T-cell memory formation after mild COVID-19. Each CDR3 protein gets one entry after TCRdb re-called the 5' RACE reads with MiXCR. The repertoire has tens of thousands of distinct CDR3 sequences, approximately 12% of them found once; the top ten carry more than 20%. Material: PBMCs or a T cell subset sorted from them (not recorded which). These receptors were collected from a man aged 18 to 29 who had mild COVID-19 (a few samples of this study predate the infection). Cell type and time point are not known. The CDR3 runs from the conserved cysteine through the conserved F or W.

V gene	J gene	CDR3 protein
TRBV3-1	TRBJ1-5	CASSQGQGDQPQHF
TRBV5-1	TRBJ2-7	CASSRRVGASHEQYF
TRBV4-3	TRBJ1-4	CASSKDYRSIIRKTNEKLFF
TRBV7-2	TRBJ2-7	CASTRAGAYEQYF
TRBV28	TRBJ2-5	CASSLDPAAIETQYF
TRBV7-2	TRBJ2-3	CASSRRDSPTF
TRBV28	TRBJ1-1	CASTPGGAFTEAFF
TRBV7-2	TRBJ2-3	CASSQLAGGQGDTQYF
TRBV25-1	TRBJ2-3	CAAASRHLSTDTQYF
TRBV30	TRBJ1-6	CAWSQHPGTLNSPLHF
TRBV15	TRBJ2-5	CATSSDSPQETQYF
TRBV24-1	TRBJ2-3	CATSDIAGAGDTQYF
TRBV9	TRBJ2-5	CASSATPQETQYF
TRBV29-1	TRBJ2-1	CSVGTDTDNEQFF
TRBV19	TRBJ2-3	CASSSLRTGRDTQYF
TRBV4-1	TRBJ1-3	CASSQAQGARGNTIYF
TRBV18	TRBJ2-5	CASSEALSGHQETQYF
TRBV9	TRBJ1-4	CASSRGAAATNEKLFF
TRBV29-1	TRBJ2-3	CSVEVWGKGATDTQYF
TRBV18	TRBJ2-2	CASSPRQGVDTGELFF
TRBV27	TRBJ1-4	CASRLGPRKKLFF
TRBV5-1	TRBJ2-2	CASSPLITGELFF
TRBV3-1	TRBJ2-7	CASSQAGRGNSYEQYF
TRBV9	TRBJ1-3	CASSGLNRGQGNTIYF
TRBV5-1	TRBJ1-4	CASSLQGTGGNEKLFF
TRBV15	TRBJ1-1	CATSRDWGRAFF
TRBV29-1	TRBJ2-3	CSVVPLYTDTQYF
TRBV2	TRBJ1-1	CASPGQKNTEAFF
TRBV7-2	TRBJ1-4	CASSLVSGSEKLFF
TRBV5-1	TRBJ1-1	CASRPGTGTYYTEAFF
TRBV7-9	TRBJ1-2	CASSWGQGVYGYTF
TRBV7-2	TRBJ1-2	CASSFTVNPDSYGYTF
TRBV24-1	TRBJ2-5	CATSAPRTEETQYF
TRBV18	TRBJ2-3	CASSPQGFTDTQYF
TRBV3-1	TRBJ2-1	CASSQGARLGEQFF
TRBV7-2	TRBJ2-4	CASSNPTGGLNIQYF
TRBV5-6	TRBJ2-3	CASSLRDYTQYF